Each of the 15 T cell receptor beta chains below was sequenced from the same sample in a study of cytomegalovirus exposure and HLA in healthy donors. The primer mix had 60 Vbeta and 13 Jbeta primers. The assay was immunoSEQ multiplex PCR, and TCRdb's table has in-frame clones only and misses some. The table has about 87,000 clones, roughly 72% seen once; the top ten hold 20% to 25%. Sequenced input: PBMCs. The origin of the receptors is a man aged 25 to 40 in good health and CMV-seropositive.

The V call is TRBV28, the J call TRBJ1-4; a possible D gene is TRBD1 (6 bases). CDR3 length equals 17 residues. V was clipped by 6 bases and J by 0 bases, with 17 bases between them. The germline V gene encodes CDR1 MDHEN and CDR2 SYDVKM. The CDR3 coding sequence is TGTGCCAGCAGGACCGCAGGGGATGCCGCAACTAATGAAAAACTGTTTTTT. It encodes CASRTAGDAATNEKLFF.

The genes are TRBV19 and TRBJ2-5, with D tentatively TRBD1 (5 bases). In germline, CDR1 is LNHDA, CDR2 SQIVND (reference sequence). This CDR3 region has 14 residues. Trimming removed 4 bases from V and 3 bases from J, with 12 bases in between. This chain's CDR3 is CASSKVPREETQYF. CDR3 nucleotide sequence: TGTGCCAGTAGTAAGGTCCCCAGGGAAGAGACCCAGTACTTC.

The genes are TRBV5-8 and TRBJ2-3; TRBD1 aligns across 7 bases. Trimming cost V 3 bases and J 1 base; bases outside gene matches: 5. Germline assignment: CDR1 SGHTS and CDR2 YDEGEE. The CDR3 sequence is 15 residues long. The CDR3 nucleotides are TGTGCCAGCAGCTCGTATACAGGGGGCACAGATACGCAGTATTTT. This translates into CASSSYTGGTDTQYF.

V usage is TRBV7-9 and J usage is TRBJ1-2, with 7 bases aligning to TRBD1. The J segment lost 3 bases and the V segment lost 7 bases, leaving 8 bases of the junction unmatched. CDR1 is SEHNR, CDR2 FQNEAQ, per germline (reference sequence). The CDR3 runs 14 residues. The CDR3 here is CASNTGAGDYGYTF. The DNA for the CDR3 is TGTGCCAGCAACACAGGGGCCGGCGACTATGGCTACACCTTC.

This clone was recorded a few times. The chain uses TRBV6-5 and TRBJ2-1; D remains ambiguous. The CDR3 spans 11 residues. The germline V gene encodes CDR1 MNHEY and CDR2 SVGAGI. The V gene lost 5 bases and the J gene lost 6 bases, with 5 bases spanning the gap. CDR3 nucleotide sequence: TGTGCCAGCAGTCACACCAATGAGCAGTTCTTC. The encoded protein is CASSHTNEQFF.

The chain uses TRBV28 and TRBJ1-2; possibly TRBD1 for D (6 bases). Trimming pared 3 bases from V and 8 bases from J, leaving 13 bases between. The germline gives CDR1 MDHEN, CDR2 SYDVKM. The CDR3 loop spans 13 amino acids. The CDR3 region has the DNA TGTGCCAGCAGTTTCGCAGGGGCGGAAGGCTACACCTTC. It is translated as CASSFAGAEGYTF.

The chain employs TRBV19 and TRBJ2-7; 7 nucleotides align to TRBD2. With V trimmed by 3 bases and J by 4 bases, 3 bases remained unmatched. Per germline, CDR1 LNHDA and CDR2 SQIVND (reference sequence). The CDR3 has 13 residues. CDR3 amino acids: CASSMREGYEQYF. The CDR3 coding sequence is TGTGCCAGTAGTATGAGGGAGGGATACGAGCAGTACTTC.

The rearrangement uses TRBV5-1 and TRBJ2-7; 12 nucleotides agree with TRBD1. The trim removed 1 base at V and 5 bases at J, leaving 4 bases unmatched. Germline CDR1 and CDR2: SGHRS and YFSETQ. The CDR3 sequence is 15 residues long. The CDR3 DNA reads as TGCGCCAGCAGCTTGTTGGGACAGGGGGCGGACGAGCAGTACTTC. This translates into CASSLLGQGADEQYF.

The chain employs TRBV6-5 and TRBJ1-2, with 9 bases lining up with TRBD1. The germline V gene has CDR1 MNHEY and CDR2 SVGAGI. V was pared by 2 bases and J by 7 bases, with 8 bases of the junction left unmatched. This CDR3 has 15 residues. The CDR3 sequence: CASSYRSGQGRGYTF. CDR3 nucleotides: TGTGCCAGCAGTTACCGATCGGGACAGGGACGTGGCTACACCTTC.

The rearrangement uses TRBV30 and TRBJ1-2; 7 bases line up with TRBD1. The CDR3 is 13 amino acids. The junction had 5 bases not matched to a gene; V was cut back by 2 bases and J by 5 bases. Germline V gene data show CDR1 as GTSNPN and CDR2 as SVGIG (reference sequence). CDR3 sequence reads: CAWSLTGRYGYTF. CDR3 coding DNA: TGTGCCTGGAGTTTGACAGGGAGGTATGGCTACACCTTC.

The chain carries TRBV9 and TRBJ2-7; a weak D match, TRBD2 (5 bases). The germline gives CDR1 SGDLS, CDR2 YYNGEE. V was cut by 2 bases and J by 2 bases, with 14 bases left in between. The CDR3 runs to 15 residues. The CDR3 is CASSVSPTTPYEQYF. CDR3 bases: TGTGCCAGCAGCGTCTCTCCGACTACTCCCTACGAGCAGTACTTC.

CDR3 in amino acids: CSGIGAWKTEAFF. CDR3 bases: TGCAGCGGGATTGGAGCGTGGAAAACTGAAGCTTTCTTT. V is TRBV29-1 and J is TRBJ1-1; no clear D gene. In germline, CDR1 is SQVTM, CDR2 ANQGSEA. The CDR3 sequence is 13 residues long. The V end was cut by 7 bases, the J end by 5 bases, with 17 bases between.

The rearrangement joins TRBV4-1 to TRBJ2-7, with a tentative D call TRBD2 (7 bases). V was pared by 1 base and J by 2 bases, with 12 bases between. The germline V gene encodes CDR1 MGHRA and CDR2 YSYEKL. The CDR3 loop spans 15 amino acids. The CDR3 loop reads CASSQALGGAYEQYF. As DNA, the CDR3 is TGCGCCAGCAGCCAAGCCCTAGGGGGGGCCTACGAGCAGTACTTC.

CDR3 sequence reads: CASSIGQGLLFEQYF. The DNA for the CDR3 is TGTGCCAGCAGCATTGGACAGGGCCTGTTGTTCGAGCAGTACTTC. V and J are TRBV9 and TRBJ2-7, with TRBD1 identical over 8 bases. The V gene end was trimmed by 4 bases and the J gene end by 6 bases; junction bases not matched to a gene: 12. The V gene's germline CDR1 is SGDLS and CDR2 YYNGEE. The CDR3 extends over 15 amino acids.

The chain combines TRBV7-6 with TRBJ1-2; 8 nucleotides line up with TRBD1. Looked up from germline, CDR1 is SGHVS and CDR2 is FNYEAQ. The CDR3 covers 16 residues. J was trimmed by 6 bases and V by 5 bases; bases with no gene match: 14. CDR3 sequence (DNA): TGTGCCAGCAGCCCTTCAGTGGGACAGGCAGCACATGGCTACACCTTC. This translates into CASSPSVGQAAHGYTF.